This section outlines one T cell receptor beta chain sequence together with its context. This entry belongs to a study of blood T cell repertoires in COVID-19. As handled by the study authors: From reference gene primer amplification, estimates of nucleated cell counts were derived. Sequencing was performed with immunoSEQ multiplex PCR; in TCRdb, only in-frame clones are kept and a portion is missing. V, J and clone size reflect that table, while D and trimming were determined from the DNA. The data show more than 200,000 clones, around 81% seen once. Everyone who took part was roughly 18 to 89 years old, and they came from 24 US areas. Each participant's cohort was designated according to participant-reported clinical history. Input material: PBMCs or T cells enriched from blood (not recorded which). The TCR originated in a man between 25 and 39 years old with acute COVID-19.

The DNA of the CDR3 is TGTGCCAGCAGCAGAGGGGGTCTAGTGAATGAGCAGTTCTTC. It translates to CASSRGGLVNEQFF. This rearrangement joins TRBV7-3 to TRBJ2-1; a possible D gene is TRBD1 (6 bases). Trimming pared 5 bases from V and 7 bases from J, leaving 15 bases between. This CDR3 is 14 amino acids long. CDR1 SGHTA and CDR2 FQGTGA come from the germline V gene.